This TCR beta chain was recovered during a study of T cells in Graves' hyperthyroidism and ophthalmopathy (dated by TCRdb to about 2019). Looking at the study overall: Peripheral blood samples were taken at initial diagnosis, before any treatment was given. In addition, the study compared T-cell repertoires in thyroid tissue and in blood from several Graves' hyperthyroidism patients. The paper reports TCR Vbeta CDR3 sequencing of some 140 peripheral blood samples: fewer than 50 ophthalmopathy, 75 to 80 hyperthyroidism and approximately 17 progressor patients. TCR V-J signatures able to tell the groups apart were searched for in a discovery cohort of about a hundred patients, of whom under 45 had Graves' ophthalmopathy and some 60 had stable Graves' hyperthyroidism. After sampling, hyperthyroidism patients received methimazole starting at 30 mg daily, and ophthalmopathy patients received high-dose intravenous methylprednisolone. The 75 to 100 discovery patients were randomly split 7:3 into training and test sets. Whether ophthalmopathy could be predicted prospectively was tested in an independent validation cohort made up of 18 to 20 hyperthyroidism patients plus 17 patients who later progressed to ophthalmopathy.

Amplification of TCR beta CDR3 regions was carried out from RNA transcripts. For the first round of RT-PCR on the TCR CDR3, the HTBI primer set was used together with the Qiagen OneStep RT-PCR kit. A second multiplex PCR round built the libraries, followed by size selection and purification. Paired-end sequencing of the libraries was performed with 100 bp reads on an Illumina HiSeq2000. The authors processed their data as follows. Raw data were processed with SOAPnuke, discarding reads with adapters, uncalled bases, mean Phred below 15, or no exact constant-primer or identifier match. High-quality paired reads were merged using COPE v1.2.5, and each unique nucleotide sequence was defined as a clonotype. MiTCR v1.1 was used to align the clonotypes against IMGT TRBV, TRBD and TRBJ reference segments. The analysis included only V-J combinations with a frequency above 0.0001, which together covered roughly 99% of the repertoires. The TCS score was defined as the ratio of F50 (clonal expansion) to E x V (chaos), calculated using BLOSUM62-based TCRdist between CDR3 peptides within each V-J. Welch's t-statistics and random forest reduced fewer than 600 V-J features to 10 to 15, which were used in a naive Bayes classifier (R e1071). Using fastp trimming at Q25 and MiXCR clonotype assembly, TCRdb reanalyzed the public sequencing data and kept in-frame beta chains. Under each unique CDR3 protein, matching rows form one entry showing the most common genes and DNA. The V and J calls, along with clone size, are taken from TCRdb and not from the paper's own processing. The sample has about 770,000 distinct CDR3 sequences on record, about 19% of them singletons. The ten largest clones capture over 15% of the sample.

Reading from cysteine to phenylalanine, the CDR3 counts 15 amino acids. Only the CDR3 DNA is retained, 45 bases long and in frame from the first base. V and J are truncated by 1 base and 0 bases respectively, leaving an intervening sequence of 6 bases. CDR1 and CDR2, per the germline V gene, are SGHAT and FQNNGV. Beyond this particular receptor, the publication reports: Most expanded thyroid clonotypes (frequency above 0.001) were also detected in blood, suggesting blood repertoires may reflect thyroid immune responses. In cross-validation, a model built on a 13 V-J signature told ophthalmopathy apart from stable hyperthyroidism with about 90% sensitivity and 81% to 82% specificity, and in testing the same model reached 80%/75%. In validation, the model predicted progression to ophthalmopathy a median of approximately 6.3 months before onset, with 70% to 71% sensitivity and 72.22% specificity. Sample size was not statistically predetermined, and investigators were not blinded to group allocation.

In its sample, this clonotype was seen many times. No cognate antigen has been identified for it. Nothing much larger sits one base from this clone, and base qualities are not available. Hyperthyroidism patients were newly diagnosed, had a disease duration of under 2 months, and were aged 18 to 65 years. Exclusion was applied to patients with uncontrolled infections, other autoimmune diseases, pregnancy or lactation. Diagnoses were established on the basis of clinical symptoms, serum thyroxine and TRAb, thyroid ultrasound, and orbital computed tomography. Blood from progressor patients was collected at the time of first diagnosis with hyperthyroidism, before any ophthalmopathy symptoms had appeared. Ficoll-Paque density gradient centrifugation was used to isolate PBMCs from 10 ml of fresh peripheral blood. Progressor patients were defined as those initially diagnosed with Graves' hyperthyroidism in whom ophthalmopathy developed during follow-up. Total RNA was extracted with Trizol reagent, and quality was checked on an Agilent 2100 Bioanalyzer.

The receptor chain draws on TRBV11-2 and TRBJ2-2; confidence is insufficient to name the D gene. This TCR derives from a woman between 45 and 65 years old with Graves' hyperthyroidism that later progressed to Graves' ophthalmopathy. Sequenced: blood. This receptor has the CDR3 CASSLVPANTGELFF. The bases are TGTGCCAGCAGCTTAGTCCCCGCGAACACCGGGGAGCTGTTTTTT. Supplemented by the reference TRBV11-2 and TRBJ2-2 proteins around the CDR3, the complete variable domain is EAGVAQSPRYKIIEKRQSVAFWCNPISGHATLYWYQQILGQGPKLLIQFQNNGVVDDSQLPKDRFSAERLKGVDSTLKIQPAKLEDSAVYLCASSLVPANTGELFFGEGSRLTVL.